Given below is one T cell receptor beta chain in context. Mismatch with germline at one junction end may stem from a read error. A modified ARM-PCR protocol with three rounds of nested PCR amplified TCRbeta. Via MiXCR, TCRdb re-called the multiplex PCR reads, giving one row per CDR3 protein. The sample has about 110,000 distinct CDR3 sequences; roughly two thirds are singletons. RNA was extracted from bulk tissue without any cell sorting. More than 3 cm separated this lung sample from the edge of the tumor. The record originates from a study of tumor and adjacent non-tumor tissue in lung cancer. This TCR derives from a man aged 55 to 70 with non-small cell lung cancer. Sequenced sample: distant non-tumor lung tissue.

DNA of the CDR3: TGTGCCAGCTGTGAGGGTGCCCTCTCAAATGAACAGTTCTTC. Translated: CASCEGALSNEQFF. The chain couples TRBV6-1 to TRBJ2-1; D might be TRBD2 (5 bases). The CDR3 length is 14 residues. The germline CDR1 and CDR2 sequences are MNHNS and SASEGT.